This T cell receptor beta chain was profiled in a study of T cells in Graves' hyperthyroidism and ophthalmopathy. Researchers amplified the TCR beta CDR3 regions from RNA transcripts. The HTBI set primed first-round TCR CDR3 RT-PCR. In TCRdb, the multiplex PCR reads were re-called with MiXCR into one record per CDR3 protein. The sample yields fewer than 650,000 distinct CDR3 sequences, 35% to 50% seen once. Sequencing was carried out using peripheral blood or thyroid tissue (not recorded which). The clonotype originates from an adult woman with Graves' disease, either hyperthyroidism or ophthalmopathy (not recorded which).

The DNA of the CDR3 is TGTGCCAGCAGTTGGGACAGCCGCTCCTATAATTCACCCCTCCACTTT. Translating gives CASSWDSRSYNSPLHF. J is TRBJ1-6 and V is TRBV6-5; 7 bases are a match to TRBD1. The CDR3 has 16 residues. Germline V lookup: CDR1 MNHEY, CDR2 SVGAGI. The V gene end was trimmed by 4 bases and the J gene end by 0 bases; junction bases not matched to a gene: 3.